This T cell receptor (beta chain) was obtained from a study of identical twins. The ends lost 2 bases at V and 3 bases at J; junction bases unmatched: 5. Germline CDR1 MRHNA, CDR2 SNTAGT. The CDR3 length is 16 residues. TCRdb independently ran MiXCR on the 5' RACE reads; one entry per CDR3 protein. Counted here are around 340,000 distinct CDR3 sequences, more than 9% occurring once; the ten biggest clones make up 7.2%. The sample was also linked to a second study, of yellow fever vaccine responses in identical twins.

The receptor was derived from a woman aged 18-35 years in good health. This rearrangement joins TRBV6-4 to TRBJ2-1; TRBD2 aligns across 9 bases. The sample taken for sequencing was CD8+ T cells sorted from blood. CDR3 sequence: CASSDIGGRGYNEQFF. The CDR3 DNA reads as TGTGCCAGCAGTGACATTGGCGGGAGGGGCTACAATGAGCAGTTCTTC.